What follows describes a single T cell receptor (beta chain). It has no known antigen specificity. It has no much larger one-base neighbor in the sample; base qualities were not kept. Other DNA sequences of this sample code for an identical CDR3. At one collaborating source in Seattle, patients were enrolled during active infection and were followed longitudinally through the course of disease. Collaborating institutions collected whole blood in K2EDTA tubes following their own protocols. For TCRbeta analysis, collaborator samples were shipped as frozen whole blood, as isolated PBMCs, or as DNA extracted from either sample type. Based on the germline V gene, the CDR1 and CDR2 sequences are KGHDR and SFDVKD. Its CDR3 holds 15 amino acids, cysteine through phenylalanine. Of the read, only the CDR3 DNA is kept; its 45 bases are in frame from base 1. Clipping removes 2 bases from V and 2 bases from J, with 4 as the unmatched junction base count.

TCRbeta CDR3 regions were amplified from genomic DNA using the immunoSEQ Assay, a bias-controlled multiplex PCR. The study's processing was this. The number of nucleated cells in each sample was estimated from the amplification of reference gene primers within the assay. To quantify the absolute abundance of each unique TCRbeta CDR3 rearrangement, sequence reads were collapsed and filtered. Productive Simpson clonality was computed per sample as the square root of Simpson's diversity index over productive rearrangements. TCRdb mirrors the immuneACCESS table, restricted to in-frame sequences. Some clones are absent from its copies; in checked studies, under half trace to an unresolved V gene, and the reason for the others is unknown. V, J and clone size reflect that table, while D and trimming were determined from the DNA. Present in this sample are over 150,000 clones, around 83% of which were seen just once. In total, the top ten clones hold about an eighth of the sample.

This sample stems from a study of blood T cell repertoires in COVID-19 (dated by TCRdb to 2019 to 2021). Background on the whole study: Samples covering the acute and convalescent phases of COVID-19 were provided by collaborators in the United States, Italy and Spain. The prospective study material was composed of cDNA or gDNA derived from T cells, B-cell-depleted T cells, or PBMCs. The dataset comprised deeply sampled blood TCRbeta repertoires from subjects exposed to, actively infected with, or recovered from COVID-19. The repertoires were released in a freely available public database intended as a resource for research on the immune response to SARS-CoV-2. The samples were drawn from two sources: the first 160 participants of the ongoing ImmuneRACE study, and 1,200 or so subjects contributed by 6 global collaborators. Sample metadata almost always included a de-identified subject ID, COVID-19 status, age in years and sex. Where available, HLA class I and class II types were obtained from metadata supplied by the sample provider rather than from assay-based typing. Overall study outcomes, separate from this receptor: Clinical and demographic metadata were provided uncurated, with the amount varying by source and participant.

This TCR was recovered from a woman aged 60-70 years with COVID-19, enrolled during active disease. The sequencing input was peripheral blood. Rearrangement joined TRBV24-1 to TRBJ1-2; TRBD1 aligns with 7 central bases. The DNA sequence is as follows: TGTGCCACCAGTGATTATCGACAGGGCAACTATGGCTACACCTTC. It is translated as CATSDYRQGNYGYTF.